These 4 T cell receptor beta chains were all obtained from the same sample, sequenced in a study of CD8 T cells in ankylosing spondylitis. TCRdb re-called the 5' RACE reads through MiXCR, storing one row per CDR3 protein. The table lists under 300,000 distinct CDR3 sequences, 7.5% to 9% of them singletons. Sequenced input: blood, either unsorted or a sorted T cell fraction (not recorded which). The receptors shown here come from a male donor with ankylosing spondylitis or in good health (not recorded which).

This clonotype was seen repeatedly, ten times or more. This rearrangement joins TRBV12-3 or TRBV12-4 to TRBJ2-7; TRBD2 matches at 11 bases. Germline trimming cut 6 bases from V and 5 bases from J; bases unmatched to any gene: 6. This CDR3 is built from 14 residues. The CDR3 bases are TGTGCCAGCAGCCCTAGCGGGAGGTTGGACGAGCAGTACTTC. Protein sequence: CASSPSGRLDEQYF.

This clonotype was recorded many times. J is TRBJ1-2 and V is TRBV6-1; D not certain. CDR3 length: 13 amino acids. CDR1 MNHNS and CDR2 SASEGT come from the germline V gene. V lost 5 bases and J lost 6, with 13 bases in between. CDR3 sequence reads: CASSRTAIDGYTF. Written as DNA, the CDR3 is TGTGCCAGCAGTAGGACCGCGATTGATGGCTACACCTTC.

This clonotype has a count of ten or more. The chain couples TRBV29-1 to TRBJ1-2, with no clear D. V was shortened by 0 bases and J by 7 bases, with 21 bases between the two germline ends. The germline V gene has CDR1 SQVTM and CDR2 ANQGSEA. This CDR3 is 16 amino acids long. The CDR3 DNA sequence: TGCAGCGTTGAAGATCCCGGCCTCCCGGGTCGGGGTGGCTACACCTTC. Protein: CSVEDPGLPGRGGYTF.

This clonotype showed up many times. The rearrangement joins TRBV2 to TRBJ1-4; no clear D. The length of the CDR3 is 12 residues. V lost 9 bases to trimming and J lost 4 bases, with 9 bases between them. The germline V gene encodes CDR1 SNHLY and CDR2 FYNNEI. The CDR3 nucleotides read TGTGCCAGTCGGACGGATAATGAAAAACTGTTTTTT. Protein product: CASRTDNEKLFF.